Below, one TCR beta chain is given with its context. The data derive from a study of blood T cell repertoires in COVID-19. Here immunoSEQ multiplex PCR was the method, and the copy in TCRdb shows in-frame clones only, minus some. This sample has approximately 210,000 clones, with roughly 91% found just once. CDR1 and CDR2 (germline): SGHVS, FQNEAQ. V trimming: 3 bases; J trimming: 5 bases; junction bases outside the gene matches: 3. The CDR3 covers 13 residues. Sequenced input: peripheral blood. The chain joins TRBV7-8 to TRBJ2-7; 8 bases match TRBD1. The TCR sequence derives from a human donor in a cohort sampled during active COVID-19. The CDR3 nucleotides are TGTGCCAGCAGCTTGGACAGGGTCAACGAGCAGTACTTC. This gives the protein CASSLDRVNEQYF.